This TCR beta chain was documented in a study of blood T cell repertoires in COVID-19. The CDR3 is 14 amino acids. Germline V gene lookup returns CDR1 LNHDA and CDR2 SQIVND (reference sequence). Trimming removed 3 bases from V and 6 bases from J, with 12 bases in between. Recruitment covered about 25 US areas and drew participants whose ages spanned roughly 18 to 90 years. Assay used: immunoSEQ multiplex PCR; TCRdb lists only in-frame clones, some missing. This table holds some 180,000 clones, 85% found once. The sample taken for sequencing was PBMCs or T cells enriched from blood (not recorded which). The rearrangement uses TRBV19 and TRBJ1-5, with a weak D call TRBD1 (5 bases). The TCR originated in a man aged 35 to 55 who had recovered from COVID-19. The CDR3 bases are TGTGCCAGTAGTATCCCAACAGGTAGTCAGCCCCAGCATTTT. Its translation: CASSIPTGSQPQHF.